This TCR beta chain was captured in a study of cytomegalovirus exposure and HLA in healthy donors. Study-wide findings and caveats: In a later analysis, TCR beta V- and J-gene trimming was associated with a missense DCLRE1C variant.

As concerns this clone: The antigen is unknown.

With 4 bases clipped from V and 8 bases from J, the junction kept 9 bases outside the gene matches. The germline CDR1 and CDR2 sequences are MDHEN and SYDVKM. CDR3 length: 16 residues. PCR employed 60 Vbeta and 13 Jbeta primers. Profiling relied on immunoSEQ multiplex PCR, and the TCRdb table lists in-frame clones only, not all of them. The sample shows about 180,000 clones, around three quarters of them seen only once. This receptor was taken from a woman aged 25 to 45 in good health and CMV-seropositive. The chain has TRBV28 and TRBJ1-6; TRBD1 agrees at 9 bases. Sequencing was performed on PBMCs. The CDR3 here is CASSSTGTGFDSPLHF. CDR3 nucleotides: TGTGCCAGCAGTTCAACCGGGACAGGGTTTGATTCACCCCTCCACTTT.